The T cell receptor (beta chain) described here comes from a study of shared clonotypes between healthy human individuals. V gave up 0 bases and J gave up 3 bases, with 9 bases separating them. Looked up from germline, CDR1 is SGHTA and CDR2 is FQGTGA. This CDR3 comprises 14 residues. It was across several immunoSEQ plates that each subset's genomic DNA was evenly split. Sequencing used immunoSEQ multiplex PCR; TCRdb keeps in-frame clones, though not all of them. The sample has 400,000 to 600,000 clones; 60% to 80% are singletons. This receptor was obtained from a middle-aged woman in good health. Some clones in this sample may be carry-over from other donors' samples. The chain joins TRBV7-3 to TRBJ2-7; the D gene is possibly TRBD1 (5 bases). Sequencing was performed on PBMCs. This CDR3 reads CASSLTPGIYEQYF. CDR3 bases: TGTGCCAGCAGCTTAACGCCAGGGATCTACGAGCAGTACTTC.